This TCR beta chain was captured in a study of cytomegalovirus exposure and HLA in healthy donors. Turning to the study itself: Findings of an earlier analysis included 117 million unique TCR beta sequences from 200 million or so T cells.

Researchers ran the PCR with 60 Vbeta and 13 Jbeta primers. TCRdb keeps only in-frame clones here, not all; method: immunoSEQ multiplex PCR. The data show fewer than 70,000 clones, 65% to 75% seen once. Sample: PBMCs. This clonotype was obtained from a woman aged 55-75 years in good health and CMV-seropositive.

The DNA of the CDR3 is TGTGCCAGCAGTTCCCCAGGGGATGCTTTCTTT. It encodes CASSSPGDAFF. The chain has TRBV6-6 and TRBJ1-1, with D perhaps matching TRBD1 (6 bases). This CDR3 has 11 residues. Germline V gene sequence: CDR1 MNHNY, CDR2 SVGAGI (reference sequence). Trimming removed 4 bases at V and 11 bases at J, with 11 bases between.